This T cell receptor (beta chain) was profiled in a study of T cell responses to AZD1222 COVID-19 vaccine. This CDR3 is built from 14 residues. The germline V gene encodes CDR1 SGHRS and CDR2 YFSETQ. After removal of 4 bases from V and 0 bases from J, the junction contained 4 bases not matched to a gene. Produced via immunoSEQ multiplex PCR; TCRdb's table is partial and in-frame only. The sample includes 66,000 or so clones, approximately 85% of them seen just once. Findings and caveats of the study: Of spike-specific TCRs, nearly half reportedly target regions left unmutated in variants. Only 5 or 6 people who got AZD1222 tested seropositive at baseline.

A note on this clone: Its matching antigen is unknown.

The chain combines TRBV5-1 with TRBJ2-7; 7 bases align to TRBD1. The clonotype originates from an adult in good health. Sequences were derived from peripheral blood, sampled on day 0 of MenACWY control vaccination. CDR3 sequence reads: CASSPDRISYEQYF. As DNA, the CDR3 is TGCGCCAGCAGCCCGGACAGGATCTCCTACGAGCAGTACTTC.